The present TCR beta chain was sequenced within a study of cytomegalovirus exposure and HLA in healthy donors. The PCR was carried out with 60 Vbeta primers and 13 Jbeta primers. The repertoire was sequenced with immunoSEQ multiplex PCR; TCRdb's copy has only in-frame clones and lacks some. The sample shows about 160,000 clones, roughly 90% of them seen only once. Germline lookup yields CDR1 SGHTA and CDR2 FQGTGA. Losses at the gene ends were 5 bases for V and 5 bases for J; bases not matched to a gene: 7. The CDR3 contains 14 residues. Remarks on this clone: Its antigen is not identified.

General observations from the study: The only immune exposure information that was available was CMV serostatus. An apparent linkage of common viral pathogens to several of the most significant clusters emerged in a later analysis. In a later analysis, TCR beta V- and J-gene trimming was associated with a missense DCLRE1C variant.

This chain uses TRBV7-3 with TRBJ1-2; 8 bases align to TRBD1. Sequenced input: PBMCs. This receptor was taken from a woman under 30 in good health and CMV-seronegative. This CDR3 reads CASSPGQGPYGYTF. In DNA, the CDR3 is TGTGCCAGCAGCCCAGGACAGGGTCCATATGGCTACACCTTC. The variable domain in full, completed from reference TRBV7-3 and TRBJ1-2, reads GAGVSQTPSNKVTEKGKYVELRCDPISGHTALYWYRQSLGQGPEFLIYFQGTGAADDSGLPNDRFFAVRPEGSVSTLKIQRTERGDSAVYLCASSPGQGPYGYTFGSGTRLTVV.